The 6 T cell receptor beta chains in this list originate from one sample, sequenced in a study of regulatory T cells in long-lasting Graves disease. Sample time point: persistent/refractory GD, antithyroid drugs over 5 years with positive TRAb. Isolated PBMC RNA provided the starting material for the TCR library. Arm-PCR of CDR3 regions and iRepertoire HTBI primers were used to build TCR beta libraries. TCRdb recomputed calls from the multiplex PCR reads with MiXCR, one row per CDR3 protein. This sample yields 350,000 to 450,000 distinct CDR3 sequences, of which approximately 22% are seen a single time; roughly an eighth belongs to the top ten. The material was peripheral blood mononuclear cells (PBMCs), obtained when the disease was refractory, from a patient treated with antithyroid drugs. The receptors derive from a female donor with Graves disease.

The chain couples TRBV7-9 to TRBJ2-1, with 8 bases matching TRBD1. V lost 3 bases, J lost 2 bases, and 3 bases stayed unmatched. This CDR3 spans 15 amino acids. Germline lookup yields CDR1 SEHNR and CDR2 FQNEAQ (reference sequence). DNA for the CDR3: TGTGCCAGCAGCTTCTCGGACAGGGCCTACAATGAGCAGTTCTTC. Translated, it gives CASSFSDRAYNEQFF.

This clonotype was observed a single time. The chain links TRBV20-1 to TRBJ2-1; 7 bases fit TRBD2. The CDR3 is made up of 15 amino acids. Germline CDR1 reads DFQATT; CDR2 reads SNEGSKA (reference sequence). Trimming took 6 bases from V and 7 from J; bases not matched to a gene: 15. The CDR3 region has the DNA TGCAGTGCCCTAGATGGCCCCAGCGGGGAGAATGAGCAGTTCTTC. Amino acid sequence: CSALDGPSGENEQFF.

This clonotype was found a few times. V usage is TRBV15 and J usage is TRBJ2-2, with 11 bases lining up with TRBD2. CDR3 length: 16 amino acids. J was trimmed by 8 bases and V by 1 base; bases with no gene match: 6. Germline V CDR1 and CDR2: LNHNV, YYDKDF (reference sequence). The CDR3 bases are TGTGCCACCAGCAGAGGACTAGCGGGACCAGGGGGGGAGCTGTTTTTT. Amino acid sequence: CATSRGLAGPGGELFF.

V is TRBV20-1 and J is TRBJ1-2; D may be TRBD1 (6 bases). The V end was cut by 1 base, the J end by 3 bases, with 12 bases between. From germline, CDR1 is DFQATT and CDR2 SNEGSKA (reference sequence). The CDR3 runs 14 residues. In DNA, the CDR3 is TGCAGTGCTAGAGGTGGACAGATCTACTATGGCTACACCTTC. It yields the protein CSARGGQIYYGYTF.

This clonotype was counted ten times or more. V is TRBV28 and J is TRBJ1-1; TRBD1 might be the D (5 bases). This CDR3 has 13 amino acids. Trimming stripped 9 bases from V and 8 bases from J, with 19 bases between. Per germline, CDR1 MDHEN and CDR2 SYDVKM. The CDR3 loop reads CASRSGNSPEAFF. The CDR3 nucleotides read TGTGCCAGTCGGTCAGGGAACTCCCCCGAAGCTTTCTTT.

A few counts support this clonotype. The V and J genes are TRBV5-8 and TRBJ2-5; possibly TRBD1 for D (5 bases). Germline V gene sequence: CDR1 SGHTS, CDR2 YDEGEE. Trimming left V 4 bases short and J 5 bases short, with 15 bases between. This CDR3 has 14 residues. Here the CDR3 reads CASSHGHRQETQYF. The CDR3 nucleotides read TGTGCCAGCAGCCACGGACACCGCCAGGAGACCCAGTACTTC. Supplemented by reference TRBV5-8 and TRBJ2-5, the full variable domain reads EAGVTQSPTHLIKTRGQQATLRCSPISGHTSVYWYQQALGLGLQFLLWYDEGEERNRGNFPPRFSGRQFPNYSSELNVNALELEDSALYLCASSHGHRQETQYFGPGTRLLVL.